This is a list of T cell receptor beta chains from one sample in a study of T-cell memory formation after mild COVID-19. TCRdb reprocessed the 5' RACE reads via MiXCR and lists one record per CDR3 protein. The table records under 250,000 distinct CDR3 sequences, over 7.5% of them present only once. The sample taken for sequencing was PBMCs or a T cell subset sorted from them (not recorded which). The receptors were sampled from a man in his late teens or twenties who had mild COVID-19 (a few samples of this study predate the infection). Cell type and time point are not known. Both conserved end residues are part of each CDR3. Fields, in order: CDR3 length, V gene, D gene, clone size, J gene, CDR3 DNA, CDR3 protein. D genes are given only for firm matches. Some rows mark clone size as missing; the rest say once, few, many or name a class of expanded clone.

CDR3 length: 15
V gene: TRBV7-2
D gene: TRBD1
clone size: .
J gene: TRBJ1-5
CDR3 DNA: TGTGCCAGCAGCTTCAGGGGGCGAAGCAATCAGCCCCAGCATTTT
CDR3 protein: CASSFRGRSNQPQHF

CDR3 length: 13
V gene: TRBV7-2
D gene: .
clone size: .
J gene: TRBJ2-7
CDR3 DNA: TGTGCCAGCACCCGGGACTCCCGCTACGAGCAGTACTTC
CDR3 protein: CASTRDSRYEQYF

CDR3 length: 18
V gene: TRBV5-1
D gene: TRBD1
clone size: few
J gene: TRBJ1-4
CDR3 DNA: TGCGCCAGCAGCTCTGGATTTATAGGGACAGGGGGTCAGGAAAAACTGTTTTTT
CDR3 protein: CASSSGFIGTGGQEKLFF

CDR3 length: 15
V gene: TRBV10-3
D gene: TRBD2
clone size: .
J gene: TRBJ2-1
CDR3 DNA: TGTGCCATCAGAACCGGACTAGCGGGATACAATGAGCAGTTCTTC
CDR3 protein: CAIRTGLAGYNEQFF

CDR3 length: 13
V gene: TRBV6-2/TRBV6-3
D gene: .
clone size: .
J gene: TRBJ2-7
CDR3 DNA: TGTGCCAGCAGCCACCCGGTAACCTACGAGCAGTACTTC
CDR3 protein: CASSHPVTYEQYF

CDR3 length: 15
V gene: TRBV18
D gene: TRBD2
clone size: .
J gene: TRBJ2-1
CDR3 DNA: TGTGCCAGCTCACCACCTGGGACTATCTACAATGAGCAGTTCTTC
CDR3 protein: CASSPPGTIYNEQFF

CDR3 length: 12
V gene: TRBV30
D gene: .
clone size: few
J gene: TRBJ2-2
CDR3 DNA: TGTGCCTGGAGTCCAGGGGTCGGGGAGCTGTTTTTT
CDR3 protein: CAWSPGVGELFF

CDR3 length: 14
V gene: TRBV7-9
D gene: .
clone size: .
J gene: TRBJ1-1
CDR3 DNA: TGTGCCAGCACCACGGGGCAGGGCTTCACTGAAGCTTTCTTT
CDR3 protein: CASTTGQGFTEAFF

CDR3 length: 14
V gene: TRBV19
D gene: TRBD1
clone size: many
J gene: TRBJ1-6
CDR3 DNA: TGTGCCAGTAGTCCGACAGGGTATAATTCACCCCTCCACTTT
CDR3 protein: CASSPTGYNSPLHF

CDR3 length: 14
V gene: TRBV5-1
D gene: .
clone size: .
J gene: TRBJ2-5
CDR3 DNA: TGCGCCAGCAACCCCTCCGGGGCCCAAGAGACCCAGTACTTC
CDR3 protein: CASNPSGAQETQYF

CDR3 length: 13
V gene: TRBV6-6
D gene: TRBD2
clone size: few
J gene: TRBJ2-7
CDR3 DNA: TGTGCCAGCAGGGCGGGGGGGCGATACGAGCAGTACTTC
CDR3 protein: CASRAGGRYEQYF

CDR3 length: 14
V gene: TRBV6-5
D gene: .
clone size: few
J gene: TRBJ2-1
CDR3 DNA: TGTGCCAGCAGTTACTCCATTAGCGACAATGAGCAGTTCTTC
CDR3 protein: CASSYSISDNEQFF

CDR3 length: 15
V gene: TRBV27
D gene: TRBD2
clone size: many
J gene: TRBJ2-5
CDR3 DNA: TGTGCCAGCAGTCCTCTGACTAGCGGCGCAGAGACCCAGTACTTC
CDR3 protein: CASSPLTSGAETQYF

CDR3 length: 15
V gene: TRBV19
D gene: .
clone size: .
J gene: TRBJ1-4
CDR3 DNA: TGTGCCAGTAGTATACCGGGACCCGGGGGAGAAAAACTGTTTTTT
CDR3 protein: CASSIPGPGGEKLFF

CDR3 length: 12
V gene: TRBV20-1
D gene: TRBD1
clone size: .
J gene: TRBJ2-5
CDR3 DNA: TGCAGTGCTTGGGACAGGCAAGAGACCCAGTACTTC
CDR3 protein: CSAWDRQETQYF

CDR3 length: 15
V gene: TRBV10-3
D gene: TRBD1
clone size: many
J gene: TRBJ1-3
CDR3 DNA: TGTGCCATCAGTGATGCAGGGGGATCTGGAAACACCATATATTTT
CDR3 protein: CAISDAGGSGNTIYF

CDR3 length: 13
V gene: TRBV2
D gene: .
clone size: .
J gene: TRBJ2-1
CDR3 DNA: TGTGCCAGCACACTGAGCTCCTACAATGAGCAGTTCTTC
CDR3 protein: CASTLSSYNEQFF

CDR3 length: 15
V gene: TRBV5-1
D gene: TRBD1
clone size: few
J gene: TRBJ2-3
CDR3 DNA: TGCGCCAGCAGCTCGACAGGGGGTATCAGAGATACGCAGTATTTT
CDR3 protein: CASSSTGGIRDTQYF

CDR3 length: 15
V gene: TRBV4-3
D gene: .
clone size: few
J gene: TRBJ1-4
CDR3 DNA: TGCGCCAGCAGCCAGGTGGCAGGGATTAATGAAAAACTGTTTTTT
CDR3 protein: CASSQVAGINEKLFF

CDR3 length: 14
V gene: TRBV3-1
D gene: TRBD2
clone size: .
J gene: TRBJ2-1
CDR3 DNA: TGTGCCAGCAGGCCTGTCGGGGGGGGCAATGAGCAGTTCTTC
CDR3 protein: CASRPVGGGNEQFF

CDR3 length: 14
V gene: TRBV12-3/TRBV12-4
D gene: .
clone size: many
J gene: TRBJ1-5
CDR3 DNA: TGTGCCAGCAGTTTACTGCTGGCGAATCAGCCCCAGCATTTT
CDR3 protein: CASSLLLANQPQHF

CDR3 length: 15
V gene: TRBV12-3/TRBV12-4
D gene: .
clone size: few
J gene: TRBJ1-2
CDR3 DNA: TGTGCCACCGCCCGGGGGATGGGAGGTACGGGAGGCTACACCTTC
CDR3 protein: CATARGMGGTGGYTF

CDR3 length: 16
V gene: TRBV6-2/TRBV6-3
D gene: .
clone size: few
J gene: TRBJ2-4
CDR3 DNA: TGTGCCAGCAGTTTTTCTCCTCAGGGGGCCAAAAACATTCAGTACTTC
CDR3 protein: CASSFSPQGAKNIQYF

CDR3 length: 15
V gene: TRBV25-1
D gene: .
clone size: .
J gene: TRBJ1-2
CDR3 DNA: TGTGCCAGCAGTGAATATACGGGGCCATACTATGGCTACACCTTC
CDR3 protein: CASSEYTGPYYGYTF

CDR3 length: 13
V gene: TRBV5-5
D gene: TRBD1
clone size: many
J gene: TRBJ2-7
CDR3 DNA: TGTGCCAGCAGCTTAGGACAGGTCTACGAGCAGTACTTC
CDR3 protein: CASSLGQVYEQYF

CDR3 length: 13
V gene: TRBV12-3/TRBV12-4
D gene: .
clone size: many
J gene: TRBJ1-2
CDR3 DNA: TGTGCCAGCAGTCCCGTCTCTAGCTATGGCTACACCTTC
CDR3 protein: CASSPVSSYGYTF

CDR3 length: 17
V gene: TRBV6-2/TRBV6-3
D gene: TRBD1
clone size: many
J gene: TRBJ1-2
CDR3 DNA: TGTGCCAGCAGTTACCCAGATTACAGGGACAGCTTCTATGGCTACACCTTC
CDR3 protein: CASSYPDYRDSFYGYTF

CDR3 length: 14
V gene: TRBV20-1
D gene: .
clone size: many
J gene: TRBJ2-7
CDR3 DNA: TGCAGTGCTAGAGGACCCCCAGGGTCCTACGAGCAGTACTTC
CDR3 protein: CSARGPPGSYEQYF

CDR3 length: 15
V gene: TRBV29-1
D gene: TRBD1
clone size: .
J gene: TRBJ1-1
CDR3 DNA: TGCAGCGTACGATTGACAGGGGGCCCGGGCACTGAAGCTTTCTTT
CDR3 protein: CSVRLTGGPGTEAFF